The clone carrying this T cell receptor beta chain was found many times. This entry is derived from a study of early T cells in non-severe SARS-CoV-2 infection. In the study overall: Sequencing input comprised bulk RNA from unsorted whole blood; chain pairing was not available.

One entry per CDR3 protein, called by TCRdb with MiXCR from the 5' RACE reads. The data show roughly 26,000 distinct CDR3 sequences, with under 5% seen just once and roughly 6% held by the top ten. Germline values: CDR1 SGHRS, CDR2 YFSETQ. The J segment lost 3 bases and the V segment lost 2 bases, leaving 3 bases of the junction unmatched. CDR3 size: 14 residues. The specimen sequenced was whole blood. This TCR was sampled from an adult who was a healthcare worker with PCR-confirmed SARS-CoV-2 infection or an uninfected control (not recorded which). V and J are TRBV5-1 and TRBJ2-7, with 9 positions matching TRBD1. CDR3 amino acids: CASSFGQGNYEQYF. The CDR3 DNA reads TGCGCCAGCAGCTTCGGACAGGGGAACTACGAGCAGTACTTC. The complete variable domain, with remaining parts taken from reference TRBV5-1 and TRBJ2-7, reads KAGVTQTPRYLIKTRGQQVTLSCSPISGHRSVSWYQQTPGQGLQFLFEYFSETQRNKGNFPGRFSGRQFSNSRSEMNVSTLELGDSALYLCASSFGQGNYEQYFGPGTRLTVT.